The 19 T cell receptor beta chains below come from one sample, sequenced in a study of blood T cell repertoires in COVID-19. The assay was immunoSEQ multiplex PCR, and TCRdb's table has in-frame clones only and misses some. The sample lists 50,000 to 70,000 clones; 84% were seen once. The sample comprised peripheral blood. The receptors originated from a woman in her fifties or sixties with acute or convalescent COVID-19.

The rearrangement uses TRBV18 and TRBJ1-1; D might be TRBD1 (6 bases). The CDR3 is 15 amino acids. Per the germline V gene, CDR1 is KGHSH and CDR2 is LQKENI. Trimming cost V 4 bases and J 1 base, with 13 bases left between them. CDR3 sequence reads: CASSLRGVGNTEAFF. Written as DNA, the CDR3 is TGTGCCAGCTCACTCAGGGGAGTTGGGAACACTGAAGCTTTCTTT.

The rearrangement links TRBV3-1 (or the pseudogene TRBV3-2) to TRBJ1-1; no reliable D call. This CDR3 has 11 amino acids. The germline V and J ends were trimmed by 4 bases and 8 bases, with 8 bases remaining between them. From germline, CDR1 is LGHDT and CDR2 YNNKEL (reference sequence). The DNA of the CDR3 is TGTGCCAGCAGCCTCGACAAAGAAGCTTTCTTT. Translated: CASSLDKEAFF.

The V and J genes are TRBV6-5 and TRBJ2-7, with D perhaps TRBD1 (8 bases). CDR1 is MNHEY, CDR2 SVGAGI, per germline. The V end was cut by 0 bases, the J end by 7 bases, with 10 bases between. This CDR3 contains 13 residues. As DNA, the CDR3 is TGTGCCAGCAGTTACTCACAGGGGGGGGAGCAGTACTTC. Translation gives CASSYSQGGEQYF.

The CDR3 region has the DNA TGTGCCAGCAGCCAACAGGGGAACACTGAAGCTTTCTTT. Amino acid sequence: CASSQQGNTEAFF. The V call is TRBV14, the J call TRBJ1-1; D might be TRBD1 (5 bases). Germline-derived CDR1 and CDR2 are SGHDN and FVKESK. The V end was cut by 2 bases, the J end by 1 base, with 5 bases between. This CDR3 is built from 13 residues.

This chain uses TRBV7-9 with TRBJ2-3; 8 nucleotides line up with TRBD1. The CDR3 runs 16 residues. With 6 bases clipped from V and 4 bases from J, the junction kept 12 bases outside the gene matches. Germline values: CDR1 SEHNR, CDR2 FQNEAQ (reference sequence). The CDR3 DNA reads TGTGCCAGCAGTTACCCGACAGGGGTGAATGCAGATACGCAGTATTTT. Translated: CASSYPTGVNADTQYF.

The chain employs TRBV27 and TRBJ2-2, with TRBD2 identical over 10 bases. This CDR3 is built from 14 residues. CDR1 and CDR2 (germline): MNHEY, SMNVEV (reference sequence). J was trimmed by 5 bases and V by 7 bases; bases with no gene match: 4. The CDR3, as DNA: TGTGCCAGCATGGAGCGGGAGGGGACCGGGGAGCTGTTTTTT. Translation: CASMEREGTGELFF.

The chain joins TRBV4-1 to TRBJ1-5; D is ambiguous. The CDR3 is 15 residues long. With 1 base removed from V and 5 bases from J, the gap between germline ends came to 12 bases. The germline gives CDR1 MGHRA, CDR2 YSYEKL. The CDR3 region has the DNA TGCGCCAGCAGCCAAGTTGGGAGCACTTATCAGCCCCAGCATTTT. It yields the protein CASSQVGSTYQPQHF.

The V and J genes are TRBV5-4 and TRBJ1-1; a possible D gene is TRBD1 (6 bases). CDR3 length: 15 amino acids. The V gene lost 4 bases and the J gene lost 4 bases, with 17 bases spanning the gap. Germline CDR1 and CDR2: SGHNT and YYREEE (reference sequence). CDR3 sequence (DNA): TGTGCCAGCAGCCCCGAACGGGGGGCTGGCACTGAAGCTTTCTTT. Amino acids: CASSPERGAGTEAFF.

The V gene is TRBV6-5, the J gene TRBJ1-2, with D possibly TRBD1 on 6 matching bases. Germline CDR1 MNHEY, CDR2 SVGAGI. The CDR3 spans 12 residues. V lost 6 bases and J 4 bases, leaving 9 bases between the germline ends. In DNA, the CDR3 is TGTGCCAGCAGAAAACAGGGCTATGGCTACACCTTC. Its protein product is CASRKQGYGYTF.

The sample holds one count of this clone. CDR3 sequence reads: CASSEDEVNIQYF. CDR3 DNA sequence: TGTGCCAGCAGTGAAGACGAGGTAAACATTCAGTACTTC. The V and J genes are TRBV6-1 and TRBJ2-4, with D unresolved. Germline assignment: CDR1 MNHNS and CDR2 SASEGT. Trimming shortened V by 1 base and J by 6 bases, and 7 bases separated the two germline ends. The CDR3 is 13 amino acids.

This clone has more than one count but fewer than ten. The rearrangement links TRBV13 to TRBJ2-1; no reliable D call. Per germline, CDR1 PRHDT and CDR2 FYEKMQ (reference sequence). The CDR3 extends over 11 amino acids. The V end was cut by 4 bases, the J end by 4 bases, with 2 bases between. CDR3 region: CASSSYNEQFF. CDR3 sequence (DNA): TGTGCCAGCAGCTCTTACAATGAGCAGTTCTTC.

This sequence joins TRBV6-6 and TRBJ2-2; TRBD2 agrees at 9 bases. V was clipped by 6 bases and J by 5 bases; unmatched bases: 4. The CDR3 covers 14 residues. CDR1 is MNHNY and CDR2 is SVGAGI in the germline V gene (reference sequence). Written as DNA, the CDR3 is TGTGCCAGCAGCCTGACTAGCGGAACCGGGGAGCTGTTTTTT. As protein: CASSLTSGTGELFF.

This rearrangement joins TRBV7-2 to TRBJ2-2; the D gene is possibly TRBD1 (5 bases). The CDR3 has 15 amino acids. V lost 4 bases, J lost 8 bases, and 17 bases lay in between. CDR1 and CDR2 (germline): SGHTA, FQGNSA. The CDR3 reads CASSSQGVEAGELFF. The CDR3, as DNA: TGTGCCAGCAGCTCCCAAGGGGTCGAAGCGGGGGAGCTGTTTTTT.

The chain combines TRBV18 with TRBJ2-1, with 13 bases aligning to TRBD2. From germline, CDR1 is KGHSH and CDR2 LQKENI. The CDR3 runs to 14 residues. V lost 2 bases and J lost 10; bases outside the gene matches: 2. Here the CDR3 DNA reads TGTGCCAGCTCACCAGGACTAGCGGGGGACGAGCAGTTCTTC. As protein: CASSPGLAGDEQFF.

The chain links TRBV29-1 to TRBJ1-6; D is unresolved. The CDR3 is 12 residues long. Germline V CDR1 and CDR2: SQVTM, ANQGSEA. This chain's CDR3 is CSYREHNSPLHF. CDR3 DNA: TGCTCCTACCGGGAACATAATTCACCCCTCCACTTT.

CDR3 residues: CASSPGGTRSTEAFF. The CDR3 DNA sequence: TGTGCCAGCAGCCCCGGGGGGACGAGATCCACTGAAGCTTTCTTT. The V call is TRBV7-8, the J call TRBJ1-1; the D gene is possibly TRBD1 (5 bases). CDR1 SGHVS and CDR2 FQNEAQ come from the germline V gene. This CDR3 region has 15 residues. Trimming took off 5 bases at V and 4 bases at J, with 17 bases between the two ends.

Turning to this clone: One end of the junction is discordant with germline, which a read error may explain. The chain is built from TRBV5-1 and TRBJ2-7; 9 positions match TRBD2. CDR3 length: 13 residues. Germline V gene lookup returns CDR1 SGHRS and CDR2 YFSETQ. CDR3 amino acids: CARSGGGAHEQYF. CDR3 sequence (DNA): TGCGCCCGCAGCGGCGGGGGGGCCCACGAGCAGTACTTC.

V and J are TRBV7-2 and TRBJ1-2; 8 bases are a match to TRBD1. There are 14 residues in the CDR3. Losses at the gene ends were 5 bases for V and 4 bases for J; bases not matched to a gene: 6. Germline lookup yields CDR1 SGHTA and CDR2 FQGNSA. The CDR3 region is CASSRGQGPYGYTF. DNA for the CDR3: TGTGCCAGCAGCCGTGGACAGGGACCCTATGGCTACACCTTC.

The chain joins TRBV10-1 to TRBJ1-3; D is undetermined. The CDR3 length is 15 residues. V lost 2 bases, J lost 2 bases, and 10 bases lay in between. Germline values: CDR1 WNHNN, CDR2 SYGVQD (reference sequence). CDR3 DNA: TGCGCCAGCAGTGAGGGTCTTACAACTGGAAACACCATATATTTT. Amino acid sequence: CASSEGLTTGNTIYF.